Detailed here is one TCR beta chain. Its matching antigen is unknown. Sequencing was performed with immunoSEQ multiplex PCR; in TCRdb, only in-frame clones are kept and a portion is missing. The data contain tens of thousands of clones, under 95% of them singletons. The sample is drawn from a study of T cell responses to AZD1222 COVID-19 vaccine. Study-level points and caveats: In a largely white British group with more females than males, clonal diversity was possibly underestimated. Regions 160-218 and 743-854 held dominance among vaccine-associated CD4 TCRs, which spanned spike. At baseline, seropositivity was found in only a handful of AZD1222 recipients. Two AZD1222 administrations were followed by greater Spike-specific TCR breadth and depth.

This receptor was obtained from an adult in good health. Material: peripheral blood, obtained on day 0 of AZD1222 vaccination.

In DNA, the CDR3 is TGCGCCAGCAGCTTGGATCTCCACTATGGCTACACCTTC. Translation: CASSLDLHYGYTF. This chain links TRBV5-1 with TRBJ1-2, with D unresolved. Germline V gene sequence: CDR1 SGHRS, CDR2 YFSETQ. V was clipped by 0 bases and J by 3 bases, with 6 bases between them. The CDR3 totals 13 residues. Full variable domain (outside the CDR3, taken from reference TRBV5-1 and TRBJ1-2): KAGVTQTPRYLIKTRGQQVTLSCSPISGHRSVSWYQQTPGQGLQFLFEYFSETQRNKGNFPGRFSGRQFSNSRSEMNVSTLELGDSALYLCASSLDLHYGYTFGSGTRLTVV.